Detailed here is one T cell receptor beta chain. Using RNA template, CDR3s of TCR alpha and beta were amplified with iRepertoire arm-PCR. Input was about 85-450 ng of tissue mRNA or PBMC total RNA. MiXCR, applied by TCRdb to the multiplex PCR reads, yields one record per CDR3 protein. The sample carries about 380,000 distinct CDR3 sequences, 41% recorded once. The entry originates in a study of glioma-infiltrating T cells. Between the trimmed V and J ends, which lost 4 bases and 1 base, there was a span of 20 bases. Per germline, CDR1 MNHEY and CDR2 SVGEGT. The CDR3 runs 18 residues. The sequencing sample was made of glioma tissue, nonneoplastic brain tissue, or PBMCs (not recorded which). The chain is built from TRBV6-2 or TRBV6-3 and TRBJ1-5; D gene unclear. This sequence was found in a human donor with low-grade glioma or glioblastoma, undergoing nonglioma brain surgery, or in good health (not recorded which). The CDR3 region is CASSLPGGAGRSNQPQHF. The CDR3 nucleotides read TGTGCCAGCAGTTTGCCGGGTGGTGCGGGAAGAAGCAATCAGCCCCAGCATTTT.